This T cell receptor beta chain appears in the sequencing data of a study of T-cell memory formation after mild COVID-19. Study-wide results and limits: There was no confirmation that second-wave clones peaking on day 37 were SARS-CoV-2 specific. While clones contracting from day 15 to 85 were balanced between CD4 and CD8, later expanders leaned CD4+.

To note about this clonotype: The antigen remains unidentified.

Via MiXCR, TCRdb re-called the 5' RACE reads, giving one row per CDR3 protein. Of 250,000 to 400,000 distinct CDR3 sequences in the sample, over 11% were seen once. This CDR3 has 13 residues. V gave up 3 bases and J gave up 4 bases; unmatched junction bases: 3. Germline V gene lookup returns CDR1 DFQATT and CDR2 SNEGSKA (reference sequence). The chain carries TRBV20-1 and TRBJ1-1, with 9 bases aligning to TRBD1. Sequencing was performed on PBMCs or a T cell subset sorted from them (not recorded which). This sequence was found in a man between 18 and 35 years old who had mild COVID-19 (a few samples of this study predate the infection). Cell type and time point are not known. For the CDR3, the DNA is TGCAGTGCTAGCCTGGGACAGGGCACTGAAGCTTTCTTT. Its protein product is CSASLGQGTEAFF.